Listed below are T cell receptor beta chains from one sample, sequenced in a study of OX40 agonist ivuxolimab in advanced cancers. Sequenced by immunoSEQ multiplex PCR; TCRdb stores in-frame clones only, minus some. Of roughly 110,000 clones listed, less than 95% are singletons. Source: CD4+ or CD8+ T cells sorted from blood, taken in a trial of the OX40 agonist ivuxolimab. The receptors come from an adult with an advanced solid tumor such as melanoma, head and neck, liver or kidney cancer. Both conserved end residues are part of each CDR3. The order of the fields is clone size, V gene, CDR3 length, J gene, D gene, CDR3 protein, CDR3 DNA. A D gene is named only where the DNA matches it firmly. A clone size is listed for some rows: how often the clone was seen (once, few, many), or a class if it is expanded.

clone_size: .; v_call: TRBV18; cdr3_length: 14; j_call: TRBJ2-3; d_call: .; cdr3_aa: CASSPAIDTDTQYF; cdr3_nt: TGTGCCAGCTCACCCGCCATCGACACAGATACGCAGTATTTT
clone_size: .; v_call: TRBV5-1; cdr3_length: 13; j_call: TRBJ2-5; d_call: TRBD1; cdr3_aa: CASSSGQAETQYF; cdr3_nt: TGCGCCAGCAGCTCCGGACAGGCTGAGACCCAGTACTTC
clone_size: .; v_call: TRBV7-6; cdr3_length: 15; j_call: TRBJ2-1; d_call: TRBD2; cdr3_aa: CASSRGVLSYNEQFF; cdr3_nt: TGTGCCAGCAGCCGGGGGGTCCTTTCCTACAATGAGCAGTTCTTC
clone_size: .; v_call: TRBV7-9; cdr3_length: 15; j_call: TRBJ2-1; d_call: TRBD2; cdr3_aa: CASSASSGAYNEQFF; cdr3_nt: TGTGCCAGCAGCGCATCTAGCGGAGCCTACAATGAGCAGTTCTTC
clone_size: few; v_call: TRBV6-5; cdr3_length: 14; j_call: TRBJ1-3; d_call: TRBD1; cdr3_aa: CASGQGVSGNTIYF; cdr3_nt: TGTGCCAGCGGACAGGGGGTGAGCGGAAACACCATATATTTT
clone_size: once; v_call: TRBV11-2; cdr3_length: 17; j_call: TRBJ2-4; d_call: .; cdr3_aa: CASSLWGWEGAKNIQYF; cdr3_nt: TGTGCCAGCAGCTTATGGGGGTGGGAAGGAGCCAAAAACATTCAGTACTTC
clone_size: once; v_call: TRBV5-6; cdr3_length: 15; j_call: TRBJ2-7; d_call: .; cdr3_aa: CASSVYGQTSYEQYF; cdr3_nt: TGTGCCAGCAGCGTATACGGACAGACCTCCTACGAGCAGTACTTC
clone_size: .; v_call: TRBV28; cdr3_length: 15; j_call: TRBJ2-2; d_call: TRBD1; cdr3_aa: CASRTGTGNTGELFF; cdr3_nt: TGTGCCAGCAGAACCGGGACAGGGAACACCGGGGAGCTGTTTTTT
clone_size: .; v_call: TRBV5-4; cdr3_length: 15; j_call: TRBJ1-1; d_call: .; cdr3_aa: CASPSDGDGNTEAFF; cdr3_nt: TGTGCCAGCCCCTCGGACGGGGATGGGAACACTGAAGCTTTCTTT
clone_size: once; v_call: TRBV28; cdr3_length: 12; j_call: TRBJ2-7; d_call: .; cdr3_aa: CASSSQVGEQYF; cdr3_nt: TGTGCCAGCAGTTCTCAAGTTGGCGAGCAGTACTTC
clone_size: .; v_call: TRBV11-2; cdr3_length: 16; j_call: TRBJ2-3; d_call: TRBD1; cdr3_aa: CASSLARDRGADTQYF; cdr3_nt: TGTGCCAGCAGCTTAGCGCGGGACAGGGGAGCAGATACGCAGTATTTT
clone_size: .; v_call: TRBV28; cdr3_length: 13; j_call: TRBJ1-4; d_call: .; cdr3_aa: CASSLVSAEKLFF; cdr3_nt: TGTGCCAGCAGTTTGGTCTCGGCGGAAAAACTGTTTTTT
clone_size: .; v_call: TRBV28; cdr3_length: 14; j_call: TRBJ2-2; d_call: .; cdr3_aa: CASRPTGNTGELFF; cdr3_nt: TGTGCCAGCAGACCGACAGGAAACACCGGGGAGCTGTTTTTT
clone_size: .; v_call: TRBV30; cdr3_length: 13; j_call: TRBJ1-1; d_call: TRBD1; cdr3_aa: CAWSGQGSAEAFF; cdr3_nt: TGTGCCTGGAGTGGACAGGGATCCGCTGAAGCTTTCTTT
clone_size: .; v_call: TRBV18; cdr3_length: 15; j_call: TRBJ1-4; d_call: .; cdr3_aa: CASSPPFATNEKLFF; cdr3_nt: TGTGCCAGCTCACCACCTTTTGCAACTAATGAAAAACTGTTTTTT
clone_size: .; v_call: TRBV2; cdr3_length: 14; j_call: TRBJ1-1; d_call: .; cdr3_aa: CASKDGQKNTEAFF; cdr3_nt: TGTGCCAGCAAGGATGGGCAGAAGAACACTGAAGCTTTCTTT
clone_size: few; v_call: TRBV5-4; cdr3_length: 15; j_call: TRBJ2-7; d_call: TRBD1; cdr3_aa: CASRIFGQGRYEQYF; cdr3_nt: TGTGCCAGCAGGATCTTTGGACAGGGGAGATACGAGCAGTACTTC
clone_size: .; v_call: TRBV6-1; cdr3_length: 13; j_call: TRBJ2-5; d_call: .; cdr3_aa: CASSFTGKETQYF; cdr3_nt: TGTGCCAGCAGTTTTACAGGAAAAGAGACCCAGTACTTC
clone_size: .; v_call: TRBV4-3; cdr3_length: 16; j_call: TRBJ1-5; d_call: .; cdr3_aa: CASSQGTSGGNQPQHF; cdr3_nt: TGCGCCAGCAGCCAAGGGACCTCTGGAGGCAATCAGCCCCAGCATTTT
clone_size: .; v_call: TRBV27; cdr3_length: 12; j_call: TRBJ1-3; d_call: .; cdr3_aa: CASSSPGNTIYF; cdr3_nt: TGTGCCAGCAGTTCCCCGGGAAACACCATATATTTT
clone_size: .; v_call: TRBV7-8; cdr3_length: 13; j_call: TRBJ2-7; d_call: .; cdr3_aa: CASSWGHAYEQYF; cdr3_nt: TGTGCCAGCAGCTGGGGGCATGCCTACGAGCAGTACTTC
clone_size: .; v_call: TRBV6-1; cdr3_length: 14; j_call: TRBJ1-1; d_call: .; cdr3_aa: CAGYSGTDDYEAFF; cdr3_nt: TGTGCCGGATATTCCGGGACGGATGACTACGAAGCTTTCTTT
clone_size: once; v_call: TRBV5-1; cdr3_length: 17; j_call: TRBJ2-5; d_call: TRBD2; cdr3_aa: CASRRGLAGGLQETQYF; cdr3_nt: TGCGCCAGCAGACGTGGGCTAGCGGGGGGACTTCAAGAGACCCAGTACTTC
clone_size: .; v_call: TRBV18; cdr3_length: 16; j_call: TRBJ2-7; d_call: TRBD1; cdr3_aa: CASSPPGQESSYEQYF; cdr3_nt: TGTGCCAGCTCGCCTCCGGGACAGGAGAGCTCCTACGAGCAGTACTTC
clone_size: .; v_call: TRBV19; cdr3_length: 19; j_call: TRBJ1-5; d_call: .; cdr3_aa: CASSINQANGALSNQPQHF; cdr3_nt: TGTGCCAGTAGTATAAACCAGGCTAATGGTGCTTTGAGCAATCAGCCCCAGCATTTT
clone_size: .; v_call: TRBV6-6; cdr3_length: 16; j_call: TRBJ2-1; d_call: TRBD1; cdr3_aa: CASSYLSGGAYNEQFF; cdr3_nt: TGTGCCAGCAGTTACTTGTCAGGGGGCGCCTACAATGAGCAGTTCTTC
clone_size: .; v_call: TRBV7-8; cdr3_length: 13; j_call: TRBJ2-3; d_call: .; cdr3_aa: CASSGGSTDTQYF; cdr3_nt: TGTGCCAGCAGCGGGGGTAGCACAGATACGCAGTATTTT
clone_size: .; v_call: TRBV6-5; cdr3_length: 15; j_call: TRBJ2-3; d_call: TRBD2; cdr3_aa: CASSPSGGAVDTQYF; cdr3_nt: TGTGCCAGCAGCCCTAGCGGGGGGGCCGTAGATACGCAGTATTTT
clone_size: .; v_call: TRBV5-1; cdr3_length: 14; j_call: TRBJ2-1; d_call: .; cdr3_aa: CASSLEGGHNEQFF; cdr3_nt: TGCGCCAGCAGCTTGGAGGGGGGGCACAATGAGCAGTTCTTC
clone_size: .; v_call: TRBV19; cdr3_length: 16; j_call: TRBJ1-4; d_call: TRBD1; cdr3_aa: CASSPGTGGLNEKLFF; cdr3_nt: TGTGCCAGTAGTCCCGGGACAGGGGGTCTAAATGAAAAACTGTTTTTT
clone_size: few; v_call: TRBV5-1; cdr3_length: 15; j_call: TRBJ2-2; d_call: TRBD2; cdr3_aa: CASSWGLAGTGELFF; cdr3_nt: TGCGCCAGCAGCTGGGGACTAGCCGGCACCGGGGAGCTGTTTTTT
clone_size: .; v_call: TRBV5-1; cdr3_length: 13; j_call: TRBJ2-5; d_call: .; cdr3_aa: CASSLDRVETQYF; cdr3_nt: TGCGCCAGCAGCTTGGACAGGGTGGAGACCCAGTACTTC
clone_size: .; v_call: TRBV10-3; cdr3_length: 14; j_call: TRBJ1-4; d_call: TRBD1; cdr3_aa: CAISEQGAYEKLFF; cdr3_nt: TGTGCCATCAGTGAACAGGGGGCATATGAAAAACTGTTTTTT
clone_size: once; v_call: TRBV28; cdr3_length: 15; j_call: TRBJ1-3; d_call: TRBD1; cdr3_aa: CASSPRDRVGNTIYF; cdr3_nt: TGTGCCAGCAGTCCTCGGGACAGGGTGGGAAACACCATATATTTT
clone_size: .; v_call: TRBV6-5; cdr3_length: 15; j_call: TRBJ2-5; d_call: .; cdr3_aa: CASSYPRGGQETQYF; cdr3_nt: TGTGCCAGCAGTTACCCCCGAGGGGGTCAAGAGACCCAGTACTTC
clone_size: .; v_call: TRBV6-6; cdr3_length: 14; j_call: TRBJ1-4; d_call: .; cdr3_aa: CASRRQAAEEKLFF; cdr3_nt: TGTGCCAGCCGCCGACAGGCGGCGGAAGAAAAACTGTTTTTT
clone_size: .; v_call: TRBV19; cdr3_length: 15; j_call: TRBJ2-5; d_call: TRBD1; cdr3_aa: CASSIRGRGRETQYF; cdr3_nt: TGTGCCAGTAGTATACGGGGCAGGGGGCGAGAGACCCAGTACTTC
clone_size: .; v_call: TRBV18; cdr3_length: 15; j_call: TRBJ2-5; d_call: .; cdr3_aa: CASSPGADRWLTQYF; cdr3_nt: TGTGCCAGCTCACCAGGTGCTGACAGGTGGTTGACCCAGTACTTC
clone_size: .; v_call: TRBV2; cdr3_length: 14; j_call: TRBJ2-1; d_call: TRBD2; cdr3_aa: CASGGLEGVNEQFF; cdr3_nt: TGTGCCAGCGGGGGACTAGAGGGAGTCAATGAGCAGTTCTTC
clone_size: .; v_call: TRBV7-2; cdr3_length: 16; j_call: TRBJ2-2; d_call: .; cdr3_aa: CASSTEQVSNTGELFF; cdr3_nt: TGTGCCAGCAGCACTGAACAGGTTTCGAACACCGGGGAGCTGTTTTTT
clone_size: .; v_call: TRBV4-1; cdr3_length: 15; j_call: TRBJ2-5; d_call: .; cdr3_aa: CASSQFLGSVETQYF; cdr3_nt: TGCGCCAGCAGCCAATTTCTTGGGTCGGTGGAGACCCAGTACTTC
clone_size: .; v_call: TRBV2; cdr3_length: 13; j_call: TRBJ1-1; d_call: .; cdr3_aa: CASWGRGNTEAFF; cdr3_nt: TGTGCCAGCTGGGGCAGGGGAAACACTGAAGCTTTCTTT
clone_size: .; v_call: TRBV30; cdr3_length: 12; j_call: TRBJ1-3; d_call: .; cdr3_aa: CAWSASGNTIYF; cdr3_nt: TGTGCCTGGAGTGCGTCTGGAAACACCATATATTTT